This is a list of T cell receptor beta chains from one sample in a study of PD-L1 blockade in urothelial cancer. Clones were read by immunoSEQ multiplex PCR, and TCRdb kept only the in-frame ones, dropping some. The repertoire holds approximately 51,000 clones, with approximately 86% as singletons. Sequencing used PBMCs, obtained around atezolizumab (anti-PD-L1) treatment. The receptors originated from a man in his sixties with urothelial cancer. CDR3s include the opening cysteine and the closing phenylalanine or tryptophan. Fields, in order: D gene, V gene, J gene, CDR3 protein, CDR3 DNA. The D gene is left open where the match is weak.

NA	TRBV14	TRBJ1-2	CASSQGNRPFYYGYTF	TGTGCCAGCAGCCAAGGGAACAGGCCTTTCTACTATGGCTACACCTTC
NA	TRBV30	TRBJ1-3	CAWSVWGPSSGNTIYF	TGTGCCTGGAGTGTATGGGGGCCGAGCTCTGGAAACACCATATATTTT
NA	TRBV6-1	TRBJ2-7	CASSEGVQGGVQYF	TGTGCCAGCAGTGAAGGGGTCCAGGGGGGAGTGCAGTACTTC
NA	TRBV7-2	TRBJ1-1	CASSFGRRTEAFF	TGTGCCAGCAGCTTTGGGAGGCGCACTGAAGCTTTCTTT
NA	TRBV5-4	TRBJ1-5	CASSLGGGGQPQHF	TGTGCCAGCAGCTTGGGTGGGGGGGGTCAGCCCCAGCATTTT
TRBD2	TRBV4-2	TRBJ2-7	CASSQDLQKRDYEQYF	TGTGCCAGCAGCCAAGATCTTCAGAAGCGGGACTACGAGCAGTACTTC
TRBD1	TRBV19	TRBJ2-7	CASSDWTGSQKRPYEQYF	TGTGCCAGTAGTGATTGGACAGGGAGTCAGAAACGACCCTACGAGCAGTACTTC
TRBD1	TRBV5-1	TRBJ2-3	CASRKGTGEFADTQYF	TGCGCCAGTCGGAAGGGGACAGGGGAATTCGCAGATACGCAGTATTTT
NA	TRBV30	TRBJ1-1	CAWLLRGVNTEAFF	TGTGCCTGGCTCTTGCGGGGCGTGAACACTGAAGCTTTCTTT
TRBD1	TRBV7-2	TRBJ1-2	CASSLTGGTGFNYGYTF	TGTGCCAGCAGCTTAACGGGCGGGACAGGATTTAACTATGGCTACACCTTC
NA	TRBV30	TRBJ1-1	CAWSGGEGREAFF	TGTGCCTGGAGTGGGGGTGAGGGCAGAGAAGCTTTCTTT
NA	TRBV5-4	TRBJ2-1	CASSLLGPPVNKGEFF	TGTGCCAGCAGCTTGCTAGGGCCCCCAGTTAATAAGGGGGAGTTCTTC
NA	TRBV5-6	TRBJ1-4	CASSIIQGEGEKLFF	TGTGCCAGCAGCATTATACAGGGTGAAGGTGAAAAACTGTTTTTT
NA	TRBV5-1	TRBJ2-7	CASSPTRPPNEQYF	TGCGCCAGCAGCCCAACTAGGCCCCCCAACGAGCAGTACTTC
TRBD2	TRBV6-1	TRBJ2-1	CASKGLAGGEQFF	TGTGCCAGCAAAGGACTAGCGGGAGGTGAGCAGTTCTTC
NA	TRBV25-1	TRBJ2-1	CASSRGYNYNEQFF	TGTGCCAGCAGTCGAGGCTACAACTACAATGAGCAGTTCTTC
TRBD2	TRBV10-3	TRBJ2-7	CAIMAGGSYEQYF	TGTGCCATCATGGCGGGAGGCTCCTACGAGCAGTACTTC
NA	TRBV7-9	TRBJ1-5	CASSLGREGQPQHF	TGTGCCAGCAGCTTAGGCAGGGAAGGCCAGCCCCAGCATTTT
NA	TRBV9	TRBJ2-2	CASSDPGGANTGELFF	TGTGCCAGCAGCGACCCTGGAGGGGCGAACACCGGGGAGCTGTTTTTT
TRBD1	TRBV18	TRBJ1-2	CASSPPTGYNTF	TGTGCCAGCTCACCACCGACAGGGTATAACACCTTC
NA	TRBV21-1	TRBJ2-7	CASSNRLAVFYEQYF	TGTGCCAGCAGCAACCGACTAGCGGTTTTCTACGAGCAGTACTTC
NA	TRBV18	TRBJ1-1	CASSPGTGEAFF	TGTGCCAGCTCACCAGGTACAGGGGAAGCTTTCTTT
NA	TRBV30	TRBJ1-4	CAWSRQRNEKLFF	TGTGCCTGGAGCCGACAGAGGAATGAAAAACTGTTTTTT